This record concerns one T cell receptor (beta chain) sequence. The antigen remains unidentified. Germline lookup yields CDR1 SGHAT and CDR2 FQNNGV. The CDR3 is 18 amino acids. These data belong to a study of cytomegalovirus exposure and HLA in healthy donors. The PCR contained 60 Vbeta and 13 Jbeta primers. Repertoires were generated with immunoSEQ multiplex PCR, while TCRdb's copy carries only in-frame clones and drops some. The table lists roughly 200,000 clones, around 80% of them singletons. Overall study results and limits: Among the CMV-associated chains, three were confirmed in vitro as specific for CMV antigens. Earlier analysis found most TCR beta V segments productive about 90% or about 30% of the time.

Healthy individuals who donated bone marrow served as the donors. The sample consisted of PBMCs. V usage is TRBV11-2 and J usage is TRBJ2-5, with a weak D call TRBD1 (6 bases). The J call may be faulty, since TRBJ2-7 better matches the DNA end. The source of this sequence is a woman aged 55 to 70 in good health and CMV-seropositive. The CDR3 region has the DNA TGTGCCAGCAGCTTAGGGGAGCCAGGGACATGGGTTTCCTACGAGCAGTACTTC. It codes for CASSLGEPGTWVSYEQYF.